Listed here are 10 T cell receptor beta chains from one sample, sequenced in a study of T cell clonotyping in hematopoietic cell transplantation. Libraries were prepared by immunoSEQ multiplex PCR; TCRdb keeps only in-frame clonotypes and omits some of them. Altogether some 50,000 clones are present, around 84% being singletons, with the ten largest covering 4% to 5.5%. Indicated time point: recipient sample about 28 days before transplant, after cytoreduction. This specimen consisted of peripheral blood mononuclear cells, obtained before stem cell transplant. The source is a man between 60 and 75 years old with myelodysplastic syndrome. Some clones in this sample may be carry-over from other donors' samples.

J is TRBJ2-2 and V is TRBV29-1, with unresolved D. The CDR3 loop spans 13 amino acids. Trimming left V 4 bases short and J 1 base short, with 7 bases between. CDR1 is SQVTM, CDR2 ANQGSEA, per germline. The CDR3 bases are TGCAGCGTTGGTTTTAGGAACACCGGGGAGCTGTTTTTT. Its translation is CSVGFRNTGELFF.

V gene TRBV9 combines with J gene TRBJ2-3; 10 nucleotides agree with TRBD1. V lost 3 bases to trimming and J lost 7 bases; unmatched junction nucleotides: 5. Germline-derived CDR1 and CDR2 are SGDLS and YYNGEE. The CDR3 sequence is 14 residues long. The CDR3 nucleotides read TGTGCCAGCAGCGCCAGACAGGGGGCAAATACGCAGTATTTT. Translated: CASSARQGANTQYF. Based on the CDR3 plus reference TRBV9 and TRBJ2-3, the full variable domain is DSGVTQTPKHLITATGQRVTLRCSPRSGDLSVYWYQQSLDQGLQFLIQYYNGEERAKGNILERFSAQQFPDLHSELNLSSLELGDSALYFCASSARQGANTQYFGPGTRLTVL.

This chain uses TRBV19 with TRBJ1-5; 12 positions agree with TRBD1. The V gene's germline CDR1 is LNHDA and CDR2 SQIVND (reference sequence). V dropped 5 bases and J dropped 6; count of bases not matched to a gene: 5. The CDR3 length is 15 residues. The CDR3 sequence: CASSGGQGASQPQHF. The CDR3 DNA sequence: TGTGCCAGTAGTGGGGGACAGGGGGCAAGTCAGCCCCAGCATTTT.

The chain couples TRBV10-2 to TRBJ1-2; D is perhaps TRBD1 (5 bases). Germline values: CDR1 WSHSY, CDR2 SAAADI. V was clipped by 0 bases and J by 6 bases, with 14 bases between them. The CDR3 is made up of 15 amino acids. CDR3 in amino acids: CASSESSGRVNGYTF. In nucleotides, the CDR3 is TGCGCCAGCAGTGAGTCGTCGGGCAGGGTCAATGGCTACACCTTC.

This clone was counted a few times. This chain joins TRBV2 and TRBJ2-7; D is unclear. The V end was cut by 4 bases, the J end by 3 bases, with 4 bases between. The CDR3 contains 11 residues. Germline CDR1 is SNHLY and CDR2 is FYNNEI. The DNA of the CDR3 is TGTGCCAGCAGTGTTGACTACGAGCAGTACTTC. Translated: CASSVDYEQYF.

V gene TRBV18 combines with J gene TRBJ2-7; 8 positions match TRBD2. J was trimmed by 4 bases and V by 2 bases; bases with no gene match: 4. The CDR3 loop spans 14 amino acids. The germline V gene encodes CDR1 KGHSH and CDR2 LQKENI. The CDR3 DNA sequence: TGTGCCAGCTCACCAAATCCGGGGGGGTACGAGCAGTACTTC. Its translation: CASSPNPGGYEQYF.

The rearrangement joins TRBV30 to TRBJ2-7; 10 bases map to TRBD1. Germline V gene sequence: CDR1 GTSNPN, CDR2 SVGIG (reference sequence). V shed 0 bases and J 6 bases; nucleotides not matched to a gene: 5. The CDR3 runs to 14 residues. As DNA, the CDR3 is TGTGCCTGGAGTGTCGGGACAGGGGTTACCGAGCAGTACTTC. Its protein product is CAWSVGTGVTEQYF.

The chain combines TRBV7-8 with TRBJ1-1; D call uncertain. Germline CDR1 is SGHVS and CDR2 is FQNEAQ. The CDR3 runs to 13 residues. Trimming removed 4 bases at V and 1 base at J, with 7 bases between. The CDR3 DNA reads TGTGCCAGCAGCTGGCTAACGAACACTGAAGCTTTCTTT. Encoded protein: CASSWLTNTEAFF.

The chain couples TRBV2 to TRBJ1-2; D gene ambiguous. This CDR3 has 15 amino acids. Trimming took 5 bases from V and 4 from J, leaving 17 bases between them. Germline loops: CDR1 SNHLY, CDR2 FYNNEI. DNA of the CDR3: TGTGCCAGCAGTCTAAGTGTGGCAGGCCCCTATGGCTACACCTTC. This sequence encodes CASSLSVAGPYGYTF.

This clone was counted a few times. This chain uses TRBV7-6 with TRBJ2-5, with 13 bases fitting TRBD2. The CDR3 sequence is 16 residues long. The germline gives CDR1 SGHVS, CDR2 FNYEAQ. V gave up 5 bases and J gave up 5 bases; unmatched junction bases: 8. For the CDR3, the DNA is TGTGCCAGCAGCGGGACTAGCGGGGCCCACGGCGAGACCCAGTACTTC. This encodes CASSGTSGAHGETQYF. Looking up the rest from reference TRBV7-6 and TRBJ2-5 gives the full variable domain: GAGVSQSPRYKVTKRGQDVALRCDPISGHVSLYWYRQALGQGPEFLTYFNYEAQQDKSGLPNDRFSAERPEGSISTLTIQRTEQRDSAMYRCASSGTSGAHGETQYFGPGTRLLVL.